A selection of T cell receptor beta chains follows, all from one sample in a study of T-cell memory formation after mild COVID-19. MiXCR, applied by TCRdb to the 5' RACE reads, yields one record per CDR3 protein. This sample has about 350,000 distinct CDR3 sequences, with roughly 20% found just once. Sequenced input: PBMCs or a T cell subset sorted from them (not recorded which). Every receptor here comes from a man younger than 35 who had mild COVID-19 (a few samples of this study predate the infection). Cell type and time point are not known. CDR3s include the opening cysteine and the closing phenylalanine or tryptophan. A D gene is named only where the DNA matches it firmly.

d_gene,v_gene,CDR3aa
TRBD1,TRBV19,CASSTGLGYEQYF
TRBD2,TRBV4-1,CASSQGPGGQRGTQYF
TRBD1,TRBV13,CASSPSTFDRGSYEQYF
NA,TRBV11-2,CASTKVDTQYF
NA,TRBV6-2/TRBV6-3,CASSPLGGLETQYF
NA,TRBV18,CASSFDSIYGYTF
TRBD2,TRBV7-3,CASSVAGGPSFLEFF
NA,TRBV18,CASSPAGTDSPLHF
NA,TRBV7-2,CASSLERAKNIQYF
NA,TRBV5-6,CASSLGRGLAKNIQYF
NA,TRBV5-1,CASSLPGLGDGYTF
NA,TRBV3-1,CASSQVTGGNTEAFF
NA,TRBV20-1,CSAADEGDREKLFF
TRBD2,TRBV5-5,CASTLGGGSDTQYF
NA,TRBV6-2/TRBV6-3,CASTRDGGQVEQYF
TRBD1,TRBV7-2,CASSLLTGVLNQPQHF